This is a list of T cell receptor beta chains from one sample in a study of cytomegalovirus exposure and HLA in healthy donors. Data came from immunoSEQ multiplex PCR; TCRdb stores just in-frame clones and leaves some out. The table shows 100,000 to 150,000 clones, with approximately 69% occurring only once. The specimen was PBMCs. The source of these receptors is a man aged 35-49 years in good health and CMV-seropositive. Each CDR3 is given with its conserved first and last residue. The D gene is left open where the match is weak. Size tells how often a clone was seen (once, few, many) or the class of an expanded clone, and some rows leave it out.

.	TRBV6-5	TRBJ2-1	.	CASRLSGSYNEQFF	TGTGCCAGCCGTCTTTCCGGTTCCTACAATGAGCAGTTCTTC
few	TRBV6-5	TRBJ1-5	.	CASSQTGGDQPQHF	TGTGCCAGCAGCCAAACGGGGGGGGATCAGCCCCAGCATTTT
.	TRBV6-1	TRBJ2-2	.	CASSEVPGSGELFF	TGTGCCAGCAGTGAAGTCCCAGGGTCCGGGGAGCTGTTTTTT
.	TRBV19	TRBJ1-5	.	CASSIGLNNQPQHF	TGTGCCAGTAGTATAGGACTGAACAATCAGCCCCAGCATTTT
.	TRBV7-9	TRBJ2-3	.	CSSSLGSGVLTDTQYF	TGTTCCAGCAGCTTAGGCTCCGGGGTTCTCACAGATACGCAGTATTTT
.	TRBV6-1	TRBJ1-2	TRBD1	CASSEARTGVGGYTF	TGTGCCAGCAGTGAAGCGAGAACAGGGGTGGGAGGCTACACCTTC
.	TRBV7-2	TRBJ2-7	TRBD2	CASSLGGGGPPYEQYF	TGTGCCAGCAGCTTAGGAGGCGGGGGGCCCCCCTACGAGCAGTACTTC
.	TRBV27	TRBJ1-2	TRBD1	CASRSAGTGYYGYTF	TGTGCCAGCAGATCCGCAGGGACAGGGTATTATGGCTACACCTTC
few	TRBV19	TRBJ2-1	TRBD2	CASSTSFSGRADEQFF	TGTGCCAGTAGTACTTCTTTTAGCGGGAGGGCCGATGAGCAGTTCTTC
.	TRBV19	TRBJ2-7	.	CASSMQGAYEQYF	TGTGCCAGTAGTATGCAGGGCGCCTACGAGCAGTACTTC
.	TRBV2	TRBJ1-5	.	CASSEAGDRYQPQHF	TGTGCCAGCAGTGAAGCAGGTGACAGGTATCAGCCCCAGCATTTT
.	TRBV30	TRBJ1-1	.	CAWGQGMNTEAFF	TGTGCCTGGGGGCAGGGGATGAACACTGAAGCTTTCTTT
.	TRBV7-8	TRBJ1-5	.	CASTPRQRDNQPQHF	TGTGCCAGCACCCCAAGACAGCGAGACAATCAGCCCCAGCATTTT
.	TRBV6-5	TRBJ2-5	TRBD1	CASSFRTGAYQETQYF	TGTGCCAGCAGTTTCCGGACAGGGGCCTACCAAGAGACCCAGTACTTC
.	TRBV5-1	TRBJ2-5	TRBD1	CASSLGTAIYQETQYF	TGCGCCAGCTCCCTAGGGACAGCCATCTACCAAGAGACCCAGTACTTC
.	TRBV6-1	TRBJ2-5	TRBD1	CASRGTGPRETQYF	TGTGCCAGCAGGGGGACAGGGCCCAGGGAGACCCAGTACTTC
.	TRBV7-2	TRBJ2-7	TRBD2	CASSKDGGEQYF	TGTGCCAGCAGCAAAGACGGGGGGGAGCAGTACTTC
.	TRBV7-6	TRBJ2-3	TRBD2	CASSLLSSGGGTDTQYF	TGTGCCAGCAGCTTACTGTCTAGCGGGGGCGGCACAGATACGCAGTATTTT
few	TRBV9	TRBJ2-1	TRBD2	CASSVDGRALEQFF	TGTGCCAGCAGCGTAGACGGGAGGGCCTTGGAGCAGTTCTTC
.	TRBV28	TRBJ2-3	TRBD1	CASKGGQGDADTQYF	TGTGCCAGCAAGGGCGGGCAGGGGGACGCAGATACGCAGTATTTT
.	TRBV5-1	TRBJ2-5	.	CASSLAGAEETQYF	TGCGCCAGCAGCTTGGCAGGGGCGGAAGAGACCCAGTACTTC
.	TRBV5-6	TRBJ1-2	.	CASSLDGGNYGYTF	TGTGCCAGCAGCTTGGACGGAGGGAACTATGGCTACACCTTC
.	TRBV7-6	TRBJ1-2	TRBD1	CASSSSVAGTGGDYGYTF	TGTGCCAGCAGCTCGAGCGTAGCCGGGACAGGGGGCGATTATGGCTACACCTTC
.	TRBV7-9	TRBJ2-5	.	CASSAGVWETQYF	TGTGCCAGCAGCGCAGGGGTATGGGAGACCCAGTACTTC
.	TRBV5-6	TRBJ1-2	TRBD1	CASSSDRVEGYTF	TGTGCCAGCAGCTCGGACAGGGTGGAAGGCTACACCTTC
.	TRBV5-1	TRBJ1-2	TRBD1	CASIRDRGSLSGYTF	TGCGCCAGCATCCGGGACAGGGGATCGCTAAGCGGCTACACCTTC
.	TRBV25-1	TRBJ1-1	.	CASSGLITPNTEAFF	TGTGCCAGCAGTGGACTAATAACCCCGAACACTGAAGCTTTCTTT
once	TRBV13	TRBJ1-2	.	CASSLGGGRSNYGYTF	TGTGCCAGCAGCTTAGGGGGAGGACGCTCTAACTATGGCTACACCTTC
.	TRBV5-1	TRBJ1-1	TRBD1	CASSTGQGAQTEAFF	TGCGCCAGCAGCACGGGACAGGGGGCTCAAACTGAAGCTTTCTTT
.	TRBV6-1	TRBJ1-5	TRBD1	CASIRQGDQPQHF	TGTGCCAGCATACGACAGGGGGATCAGCCCCAGCATTTT
few	TRBV6-5	TRBJ2-7	TRBD1	CASRDSLYEQYF	TGTGCCAGCCGGGACAGCTTGTACGAGCAGTACTTC
.	TRBV25-1	TRBJ1-5	TRBD1	CASRGQGNQPQHF	TGTGCCAGCAGGGGACAGGGTAATCAGCCCCAGCATTTT
.	TRBV6-5	TRBJ1-2	.	CASSPGTVRSGYTF	TGTGCCAGCAGCCCCGGGACTGTCCGGAGTGGCTACACCTTC
.	TRBV28	TRBJ1-2	TRBD1	CASSRPGQGTAGYGYTF	TGTGCCAGCAGCCGACCGGGACAGGGGACTGCGGGCTATGGCTACACCTTC
.	TRBV5-1	TRBJ2-3	TRBD2	CASSQGTSTSTDTQYF	TGCGCCAGCAGCCAAGGGACTAGCACAAGCACAGATACGCAGTATTTT
.	TRBV7-6	TRBJ2-1	.	CASSLASSEIYNEQFF	TGTGCCAGCAGCTTAGCGTCTAGCGAGATATACAATGAGCAGTTCTTC
.	TRBV28	TRBJ1-1	.	CASTDEQGENTEAFF	TGTGCCAGCACTGACGAACAGGGAGAGAACACTGAAGCTTTCTTT
.	TRBV14	TRBJ1-6	.	CASSQMSGASTPLHF	TGTGCCAGCAGCCAAATGTCAGGGGCCTCGACACCCCTCCACTTT
.	TRBV13	TRBJ2-7	.	CASSLTVDNEQYF	TGTGCCAGCAGTTTGACAGTGGACAACGAGCAGTACTTC
.	TRBV28	TRBJ2-1	.	CASSLAGREQFF	TGTGCCAGCAGTTTAGCAGGCCGTGAGCAGTTCTTC
.	TRBV30	TRBJ2-5	TRBD2	CAWSVVGGVETQYF	TGTGCCTGGAGTGTAGTGGGGGGGGTCGAGACCCAGTACTTC
few	TRBV18	TRBJ1-1	TRBD1	CASSPLPGQPEAFF	TGTGCCAGCTCACCACTTCCGGGACAGCCTGAAGCTTTCTTT
.	TRBV19	TRBJ2-7	TRBD2	CASSIGGLRGSYEQYF	TGTGCCAGTAGTATAGGGGGACTAAGAGGCTCCTACGAGCAGTACTTC
.	TRBV5-1	TRBJ2-5	TRBD1	CASSLRTGPGEQYF	TGCGCCAGCAGCCTTCGGACAGGGCCAGGGGAGCAGTACTTC
.	TRBV4-1	TRBJ2-1	TRBD2	CASSQDGLAGRRGNEQFF	TGCGCCAGCAGCCAAGATGGGCTAGCGGGCCGAAGGGGCAATGAGCAGTTCTTC